These 14 T cell receptor beta chains were sequenced from one sample in a study of tumor and adjacent non-tumor tissue in lung cancer. The template was RNA from unsorted bulk tissue. Three rounds of nested PCR, following a modified ARM-PCR protocol, produced the TCRbeta library. TCRdb reanalysed the multiplex PCR reads using MiXCR and keeps one entry per CDR3 protein. The table has about 200,000 distinct CDR3 sequences, about two thirds seen once. The specimen sequenced was lung tumor tissue. Source of these receptors: a man between 60 and 75 years old with non-small cell lung cancer.

About this clonotype itself: This could be a read error, since a much larger clone is one nucleotide away. CDR3 sequence (DNA): TGCAGTGTTAGATCAGCCGGGGGTGGCCCTGGAGTAAACTATGGCTACACCTTC. It codes for CSVRSAGGGPGVNYGYTF. The chain combines TRBV20-1 with TRBJ1-2, with D perhaps matching TRBD1 (5 bases). The CDR3 spans 18 residues. Germline V gene data show CDR1 as DFQATT and CDR2 as SNEGSKA (reference sequence).

This clonotype was seen a single time. This may be a read error: a much more frequent sequence differs by one nucleotide. The chain joins TRBV20-1 to TRBJ2-3, with D possibly matching TRBD1 (6 bases). CDR3 length equals 16 residues. The V gene lost 8 bases and the J gene lost 3 bases, with 24 bases spanning the gap. CDR1 is DFQATT and CDR2 is SNEGSKA in the germline V gene (reference sequence). CDR3 DNA sequence: TGCAGTTCAGCTAACCCACAGGGTAGAGTAACAGATACGCAGTATTTT. It codes for CSSANPQGRVTDTQYF.

This chain joins TRBV12-3 or TRBV12-4 and TRBJ2-5; 12 nucleotides align to TRBD2. The ends lost 7 bases at V and 8 bases at J; junction bases unmatched: 11. The CDR3 contains 15 residues. This CDR3 is CASNPNGLAGSTQYF. In DNA, the CDR3 is TGTGCCAGCAACCCAAACGGACTAGCGGGAAGCACCCAGTACTTC.

On this clonotype: The missing conserved phenylalanine or tryptophan at the end of this CDR3 makes a read error likely. The chain combines TRBV11-3 with TRBJ2-7; D is unresolved. This CDR3 is 11 amino acids long. V was clipped by 7 bases and J by 9 bases, with 13 bases between them. Per germline, CDR1 SGHNT and CDR2 YENEEA. Here the CDR3 reads CASTDSILQYI. The CDR3 coding sequence is TGTGCCAGCACCGATTCTATCTTGCAGTACATC.

About this clonotype: One end of the junction does not line up with germline, which may come from a read error. The rearrangement uses TRBV20-1 and TRBJ1-5, with 10 bases that match TRBD1. Germline CDR1 and CDR2: DFQATT and SNEGSKA (reference sequence). The CDR3 covers 15 residues. The CDR3 spells CSAIPGQGRIQSQHF. As DNA, the CDR3 is TGCAGTGCTATTCCGGGACAGGGGCGCATTCAGTCCCAGCATTTT.

This chain joins TRBV20-1 and TRBJ1-2, with D unclear. CDR3 length: 13 amino acids. The germline CDR1 and CDR2 sequences are DFQATT and SNEGSKA (reference sequence). V dropped 5 bases and J dropped 1 base, with 11 bases sitting between them. The CDR3 region has the DNA TGCAGTGCTCGGTGGGGAGTTAACTATGGCTACACCTTC. Amino acid sequence: CSARWGVNYGYTF.

Only a few counts were recorded for this clonotype. This sequence may be a read error, since a much larger clone differs from it by one base. V is TRBV28 and J is TRBJ1-3; TRBD1 aligns across 7 bases. In germline, CDR1 is MDHEN, CDR2 SYDVKM. The length of the CDR3 is 15 residues. The J segment lost 4 bases and the V segment lost 5 bases, leaving 8 bases of the junction unmatched. The CDR3 reads CASSLRAGGGNTIYF. CDR3 sequence (DNA): TGTGCCAGCAGTCTCAGAGCAGGGGGAGGAAACACCATATATTTT.

With regard to this clonotype: The junction does not match germline at one end; this may be a read error. The gene calls are TRBV10-3 and TRBJ2-1; no clear D. The CDR3 contains 12 residues. Germline lookup yields CDR1 ENHRY and CDR2 SYGVKD. The CDR3 nucleotides read TGTCCCATCAGTGACCCAAACAATGAGCAGTTCTTC. Its translation is CPISDPNNEQFF.

This chain connects TRBV30 to TRBJ2-3, with D possibly TRBD2 on 6 matching bases. The CDR3 contains 15 residues. Germline assignment: CDR1 GTSNPN and CDR2 SVGIG (reference sequence). V shed 7 bases and J shed 3 bases, with 20 bases lying between them. The CDR3 is CAFRPGGGDTDTQYF. The CDR3 DNA reads TGTGCCTTTCGGCCCGGCGGCGGGGATACAGATACGCAGTATTTT.

For this clonotype: A much larger clone differs by one base, so this may be a read error. This sequence joins TRBV10-1 and TRBJ2-1, with TRBD1 matching 10 bases. Germline V lookup: CDR1 WNHNN, CDR2 SYGVQD (reference sequence). This CDR3 spans 16 amino acids. CDR3 amino acids: CVNKTGTGDVANEQFF. DNA of the CDR3: TGCGTCAACAAGACCGGGACAGGGGACGTGGCCAATGAGCAGTTCTTC.

This chain joins TRBV6-1 and TRBJ2-3; possibly TRBD1 for D (6 bases). Germline assignment: CDR1 MNHNS and CDR2 SASEGT. V was cut by 10 bases and J by 4 bases, with 21 bases left in between. The CDR3 is 15 amino acids. In DNA form, the CDR3 reads TGTGCCAACAGCCTTAGGACAGTGGGCCCAGATACGCAGTATTTT. Its protein is CANSLRTVGPDTQYF.

At least ten counts were recorded for this clonotype. The chain employs TRBV20-1 and TRBJ1-2, with 8 bases that match TRBD1. Trimming removed 2 bases from V and 2 bases from J; junction bases left unmatched: 10. The CDR3 extends over 16 amino acids. Germline CDR1 DFQATT, CDR2 SNEGSKA (reference sequence). As DNA, the CDR3 is TGCAGTGCTAGACGGGGGGACAGGCTCCGGAACTATGGCTACACCTTC. Translation: CSARRGDRLRNYGYTF.

A word on this clonotype: A read error may explain this, as a much larger clone is one base away. For the CDR3, the DNA is TGCAGCCATGCGGTCGGGGCCCTCACTGAAGCTTGCTTT. This encodes CSHAVGALTEACF. The rearrangement links TRBV29-1 to TRBJ1-1; a possible D gene is TRBD1 (5 bases). Looked up from germline, CDR1 is SQVTM and CDR2 is ANQGSEA. The CDR3 has 13 amino acids.

This clonotype was counted a few times. Just one base apart from a much larger clone, this may be a read error. The chain uses TRBV20-1 and TRBJ1-1; no clear D gene. V was trimmed by 6 bases and J by 4 bases, leaving 18 bases between them. CDR1 and CDR2 from the germline V gene are DFQATT and SNEGSKA (reference sequence). The CDR3 is made up of 14 amino acids. CDR3 coding DNA: TGCAGTGCCCAGCAGGTTGGGATGATCACTGAAGCTTTCTTT. Protein sequence: CSAQQVGMITEAFF.